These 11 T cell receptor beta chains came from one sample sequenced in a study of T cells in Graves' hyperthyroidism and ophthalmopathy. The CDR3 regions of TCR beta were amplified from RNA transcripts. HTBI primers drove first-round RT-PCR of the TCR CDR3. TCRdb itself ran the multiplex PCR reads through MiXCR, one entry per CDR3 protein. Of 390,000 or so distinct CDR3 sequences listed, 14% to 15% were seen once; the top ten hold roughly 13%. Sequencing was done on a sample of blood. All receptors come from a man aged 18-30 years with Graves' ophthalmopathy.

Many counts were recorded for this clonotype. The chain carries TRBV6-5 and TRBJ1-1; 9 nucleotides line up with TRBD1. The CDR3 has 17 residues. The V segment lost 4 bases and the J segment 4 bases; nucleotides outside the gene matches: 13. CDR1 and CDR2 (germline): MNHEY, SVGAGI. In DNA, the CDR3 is TGTGCCAGCAGTTTTCACCCCGGGACAGGGTGGGGCACTGAAGCTTTCTTT. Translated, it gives CASSFHPGTGWGTEAFF.

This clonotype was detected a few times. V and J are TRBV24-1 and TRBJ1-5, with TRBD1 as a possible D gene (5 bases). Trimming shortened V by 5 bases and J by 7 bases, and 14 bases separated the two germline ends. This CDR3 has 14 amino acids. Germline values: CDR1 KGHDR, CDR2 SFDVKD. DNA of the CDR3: TGTGCCACCAGTGTGCCTTTCCGGGGGCAGCCCCAGCATTTT. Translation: CATSVPFRGQPQHF.

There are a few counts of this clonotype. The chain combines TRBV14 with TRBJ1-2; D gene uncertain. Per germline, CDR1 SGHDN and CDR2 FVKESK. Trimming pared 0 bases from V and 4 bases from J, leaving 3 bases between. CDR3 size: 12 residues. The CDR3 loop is CASSQDVYGYTF. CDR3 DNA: TGTGCCAGCAGCCAAGATGTCTATGGCTACACCTTC.

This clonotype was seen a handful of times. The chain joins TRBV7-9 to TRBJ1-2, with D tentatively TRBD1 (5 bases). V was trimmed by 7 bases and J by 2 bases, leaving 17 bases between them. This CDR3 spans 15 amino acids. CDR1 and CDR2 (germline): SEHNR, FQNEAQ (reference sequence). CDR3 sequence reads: CASTTPGTANYGYTF. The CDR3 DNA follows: TGTGCCAGCACCACCCCCGGGACGGCCAACTATGGCTACACCTTC.

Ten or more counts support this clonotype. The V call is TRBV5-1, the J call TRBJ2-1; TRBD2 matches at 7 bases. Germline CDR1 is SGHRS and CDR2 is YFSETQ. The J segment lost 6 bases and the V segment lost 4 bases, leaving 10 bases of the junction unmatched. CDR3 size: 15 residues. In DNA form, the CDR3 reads TGCGCCAGCAGCCTATCTAGCGGACTTCTCAATGAGCAGTTCTTC. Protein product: CASSLSSGLLNEQFF.

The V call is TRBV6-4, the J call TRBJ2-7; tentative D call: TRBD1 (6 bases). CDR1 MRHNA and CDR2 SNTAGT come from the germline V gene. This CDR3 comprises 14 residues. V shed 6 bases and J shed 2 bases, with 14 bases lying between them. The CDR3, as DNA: TGTGCCAGCAGAACAGGGATGGTGACCTACGAGCAGTACTTC. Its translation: CASRTGMVTYEQYF.

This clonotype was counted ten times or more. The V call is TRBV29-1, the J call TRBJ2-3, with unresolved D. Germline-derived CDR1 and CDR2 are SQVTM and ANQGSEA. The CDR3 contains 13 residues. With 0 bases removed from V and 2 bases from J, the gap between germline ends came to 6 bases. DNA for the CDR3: TGCAGCGTTGAAGACCTTGCCACAGATACGCAGTATTTT. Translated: CSVEDLATDTQYF.

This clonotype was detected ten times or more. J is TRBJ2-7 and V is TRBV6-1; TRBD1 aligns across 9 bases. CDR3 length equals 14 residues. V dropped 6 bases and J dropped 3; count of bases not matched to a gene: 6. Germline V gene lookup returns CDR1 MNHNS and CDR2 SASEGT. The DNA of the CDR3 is TGTGCCAGCAGCCCCTCGGGACAGGGCTACGAGCAGTACTTC. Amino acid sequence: CASSPSGQGYEQYF.

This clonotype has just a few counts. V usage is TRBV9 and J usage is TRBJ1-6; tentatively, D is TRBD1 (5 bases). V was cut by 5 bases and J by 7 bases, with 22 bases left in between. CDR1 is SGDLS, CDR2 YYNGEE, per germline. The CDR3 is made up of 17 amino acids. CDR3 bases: TGTGCCAGCAGTGCTCCCGGGCCGTGGGGGACCAATTCACCCCTCCACTTT. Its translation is CASSAPGPWGTNSPLHF.

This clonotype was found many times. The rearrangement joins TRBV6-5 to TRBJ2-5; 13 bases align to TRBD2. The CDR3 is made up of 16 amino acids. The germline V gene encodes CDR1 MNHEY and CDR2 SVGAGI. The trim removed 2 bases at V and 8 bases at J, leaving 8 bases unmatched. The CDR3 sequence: CASSYETSGGPSTQYF. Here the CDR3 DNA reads TGTGCCAGCAGTTACGAGACTAGCGGGGGGCCCTCAACCCAGTACTTC.

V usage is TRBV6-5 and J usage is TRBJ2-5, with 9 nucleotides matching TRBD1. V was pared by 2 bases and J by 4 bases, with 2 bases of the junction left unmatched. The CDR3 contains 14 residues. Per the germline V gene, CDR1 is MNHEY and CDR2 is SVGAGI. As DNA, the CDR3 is TGTGCCAGCAGTTACCACAGGGGGCGAGAGACCCAGTACTTC. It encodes CASSYHRGRETQYF.